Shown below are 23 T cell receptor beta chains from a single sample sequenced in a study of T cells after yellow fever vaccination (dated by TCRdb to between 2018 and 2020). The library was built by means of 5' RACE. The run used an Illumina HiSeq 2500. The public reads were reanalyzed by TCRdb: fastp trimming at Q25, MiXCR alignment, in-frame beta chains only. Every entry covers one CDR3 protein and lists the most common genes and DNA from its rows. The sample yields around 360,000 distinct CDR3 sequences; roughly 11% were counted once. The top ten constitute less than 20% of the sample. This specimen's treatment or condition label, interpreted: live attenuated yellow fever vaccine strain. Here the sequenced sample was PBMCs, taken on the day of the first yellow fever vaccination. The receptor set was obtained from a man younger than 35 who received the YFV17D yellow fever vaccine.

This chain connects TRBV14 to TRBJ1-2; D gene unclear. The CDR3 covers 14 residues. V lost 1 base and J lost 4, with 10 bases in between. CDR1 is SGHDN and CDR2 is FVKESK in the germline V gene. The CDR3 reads CASSQVNGFYGYTF. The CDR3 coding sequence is TGTGCCAGCAGCCAAGTTAACGGATTCTATGGCTACACCTTC.

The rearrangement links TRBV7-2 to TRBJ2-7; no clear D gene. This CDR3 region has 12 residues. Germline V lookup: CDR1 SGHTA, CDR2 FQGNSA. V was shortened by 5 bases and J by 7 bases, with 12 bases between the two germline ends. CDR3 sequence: CASSPLLGEQYF. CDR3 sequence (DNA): TGTGCCAGCAGCCCCCTTCTGGGAGAGCAGTACTTC. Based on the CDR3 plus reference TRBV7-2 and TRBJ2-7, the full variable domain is GAGVSQSPSNKVTEKGKDVELRCDPISGHTALYWYRQSLGQGLEFLIYFQGNSAPDKSGLPSDRFSAERTGGSVSTLTIQRTQQEDSAVYLCASSPLLGEQYFGPGTRLTVT.

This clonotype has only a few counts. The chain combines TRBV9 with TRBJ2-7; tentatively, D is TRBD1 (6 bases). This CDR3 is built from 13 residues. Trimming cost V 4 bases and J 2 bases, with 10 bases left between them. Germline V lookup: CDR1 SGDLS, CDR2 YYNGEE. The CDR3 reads CASSLDSPYEQYF. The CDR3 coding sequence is TGTGCCAGCAGCTTGGACAGTCCCTACGAGCAGTACTTC.

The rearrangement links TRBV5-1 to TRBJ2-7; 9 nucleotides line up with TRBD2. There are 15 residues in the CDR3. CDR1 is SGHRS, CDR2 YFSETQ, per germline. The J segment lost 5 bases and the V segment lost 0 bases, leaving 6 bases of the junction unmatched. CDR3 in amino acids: CASSLVGASGDEQYV. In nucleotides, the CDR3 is TGCGCCAGCAGCTTGGTAGGGGCTAGCGGGGACGAGCAGTACGTC.

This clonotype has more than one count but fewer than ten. The CDR3: CSARPVAGELFF. The CDR3 DNA follows: TGCAGTGCTAGGCCGGTGGCCGGGGAGCTGTTTTTT. The chain employs TRBV20-1 and TRBJ2-2; D unclear. Per the germline V gene, CDR1 is DFQATT and CDR2 is SNEGSKA (reference sequence). The CDR3 runs 12 residues. V was cut by 3 bases and J by 6 bases, with 8 bases left in between.

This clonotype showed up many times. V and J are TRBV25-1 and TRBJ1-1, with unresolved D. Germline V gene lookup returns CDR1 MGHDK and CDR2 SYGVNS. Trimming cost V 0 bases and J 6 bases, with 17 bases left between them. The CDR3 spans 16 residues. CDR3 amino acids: CASSEYLGGRGSEAFF. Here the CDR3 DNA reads TGTGCCAGCAGTGAATATTTGGGCGGACGGGGATCTGAAGCTTTCTTT.

The CDR3 DNA reads as TGTGCCAGTAGTATCTATCGGCAGGACTCCTACGAGCAGTACTTC. This codes for CASSIYRQDSYEQYF. The V gene is TRBV19, the J gene TRBJ2-7; D is unresolved. The CDR3 runs to 15 residues. The germline CDR1 and CDR2 sequences are LNHDA and SQIVND (reference sequence). The V and J ends lost 3 bases and 0 bases respectively, with 12 bases between them.

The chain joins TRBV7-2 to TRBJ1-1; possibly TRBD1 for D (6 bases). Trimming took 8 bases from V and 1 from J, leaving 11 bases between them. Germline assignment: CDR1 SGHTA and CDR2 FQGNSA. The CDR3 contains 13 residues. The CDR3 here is CASDGQPNTEAFF. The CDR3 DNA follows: TGTGCCAGCGATGGACAGCCGAACACTGAAGCTTTCTTT.

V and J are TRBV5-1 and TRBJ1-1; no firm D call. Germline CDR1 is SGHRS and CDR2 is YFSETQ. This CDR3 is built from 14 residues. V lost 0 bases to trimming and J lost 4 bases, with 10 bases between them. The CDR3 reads CASSLVQQTTEAFF. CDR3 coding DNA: TGCGCCAGCAGCTTGGTTCAGCAAACCACTGAAGCTTTCTTT.

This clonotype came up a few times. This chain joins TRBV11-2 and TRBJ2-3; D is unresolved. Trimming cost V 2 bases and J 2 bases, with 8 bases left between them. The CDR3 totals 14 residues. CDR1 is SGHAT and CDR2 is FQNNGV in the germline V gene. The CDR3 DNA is TGTGCCAGCAGCTTAACGGCTGTCACAGATACGCAGTATTTT. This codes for CASSLTAVTDTQYF.

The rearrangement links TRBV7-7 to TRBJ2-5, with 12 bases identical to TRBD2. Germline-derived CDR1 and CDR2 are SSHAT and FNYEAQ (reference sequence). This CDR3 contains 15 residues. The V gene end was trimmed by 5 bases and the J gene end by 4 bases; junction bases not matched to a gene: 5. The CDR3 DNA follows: TGTGCCAGCAGCCAACGACTAGCGGGGGTAGAGACCCAGTACTTC. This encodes CASSQRLAGVETQYF.

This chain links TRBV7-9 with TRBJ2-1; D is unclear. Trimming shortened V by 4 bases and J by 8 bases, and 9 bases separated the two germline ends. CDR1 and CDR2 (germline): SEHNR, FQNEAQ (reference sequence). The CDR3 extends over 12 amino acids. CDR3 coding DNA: TGTGCCAGCAGCTGGGGTTACGATGAGCAGTTCTTC. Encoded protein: CASSWGYDEQFF. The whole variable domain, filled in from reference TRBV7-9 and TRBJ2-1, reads DTGVSQNPRHKITKRGQNVTFRCDPISEHNRLYWYRQTLGQGPEFLTYFQNEAQLEKSRLLSDRFSAERPKGSFSTLEIQRTEQGDSAMYLCASSWGYDEQFFGPGTRLTVL.

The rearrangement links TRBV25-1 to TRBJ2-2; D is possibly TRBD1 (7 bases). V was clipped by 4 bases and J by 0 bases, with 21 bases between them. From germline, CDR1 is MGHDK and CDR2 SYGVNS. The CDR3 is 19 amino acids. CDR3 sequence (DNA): TGTGCCAGCAGTGGCGCTGCGGGACAGCCGCATACGAACACCGGGGAGCTGTTTTTT. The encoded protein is CASSGAAGQPHTNTGELFF. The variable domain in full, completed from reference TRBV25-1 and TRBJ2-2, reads EADIYQTPRYLVIGTGKKITLECSQTMGHDKMYWYQQDPGMELHLIHYSYGVNSTEKGDLSSESTVSRIRTEHFPLTLESARPSHTSQYLCASSGAAGQPHTNTGELFFGEGSRLTVL.

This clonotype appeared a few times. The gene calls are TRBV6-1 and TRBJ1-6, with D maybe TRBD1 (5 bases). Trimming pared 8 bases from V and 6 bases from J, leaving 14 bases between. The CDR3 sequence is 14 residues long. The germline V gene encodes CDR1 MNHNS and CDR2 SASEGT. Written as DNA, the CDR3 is TGTGCCAGCGGGGCGGGAGGGTTTAATTCACCCCTCCACTTT. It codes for CASGAGGFNSPLHF.

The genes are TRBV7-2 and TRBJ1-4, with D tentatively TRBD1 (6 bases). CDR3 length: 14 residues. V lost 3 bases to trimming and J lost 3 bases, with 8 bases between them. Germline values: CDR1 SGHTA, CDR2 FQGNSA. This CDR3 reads CASSLGASNEKLFF. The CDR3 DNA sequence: TGTGCCAGCAGCTTGGGGGCGTCTAATGAAAAACTGTTTTTT.

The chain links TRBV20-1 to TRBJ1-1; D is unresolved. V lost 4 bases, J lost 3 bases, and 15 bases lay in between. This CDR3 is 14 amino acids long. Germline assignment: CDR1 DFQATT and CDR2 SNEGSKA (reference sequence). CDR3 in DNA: TGCAGTGCTACCACCTCGCATGGAGACACTGAAGCTTTCTTT. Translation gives CSATTSHGDTEAFF.

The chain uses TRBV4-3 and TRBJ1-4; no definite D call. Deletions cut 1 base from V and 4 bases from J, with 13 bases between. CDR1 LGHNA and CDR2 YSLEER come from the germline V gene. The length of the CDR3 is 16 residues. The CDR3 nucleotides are TGCGCCAGCAGCCAAGGTCCGAGACGGGATAATGAAAAACTGTTTTTT. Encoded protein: CASSQGPRRDNEKLFF.

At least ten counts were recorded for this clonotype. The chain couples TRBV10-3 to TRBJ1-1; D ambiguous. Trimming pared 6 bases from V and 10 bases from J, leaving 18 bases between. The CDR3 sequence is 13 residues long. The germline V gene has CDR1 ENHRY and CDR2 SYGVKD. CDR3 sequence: CAISEGSLSPAFF. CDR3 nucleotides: TGTGCCATCAGCGAGGGTTCTCTGTCCCCAGCTTTCTTT.

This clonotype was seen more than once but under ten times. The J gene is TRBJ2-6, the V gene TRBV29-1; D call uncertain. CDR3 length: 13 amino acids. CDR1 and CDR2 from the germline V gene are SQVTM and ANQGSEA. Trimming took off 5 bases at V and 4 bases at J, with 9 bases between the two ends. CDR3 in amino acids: CSVLPGGANVLTF. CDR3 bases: TGCAGCGTTCTGCCAGGAGGGGCCAACGTCCTGACTTTC. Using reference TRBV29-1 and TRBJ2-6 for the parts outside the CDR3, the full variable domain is SAVISQKPSRDICQRGTSLTIQCQVDSQVTMMFWYRQQPGQSLTLIATANQGSEATYESGFVIDKFPISRPNLTFSTLTVSNMSPEDSSIYLCSVLPGGANVLTFGAGSRLTVL.

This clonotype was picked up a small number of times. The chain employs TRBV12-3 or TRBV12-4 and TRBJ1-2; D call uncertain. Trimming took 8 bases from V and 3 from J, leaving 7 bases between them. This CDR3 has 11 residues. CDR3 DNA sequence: TGTGCCAGCGCACAGTACTATGGCTACACCTTC. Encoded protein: CASAQYYGYTF.

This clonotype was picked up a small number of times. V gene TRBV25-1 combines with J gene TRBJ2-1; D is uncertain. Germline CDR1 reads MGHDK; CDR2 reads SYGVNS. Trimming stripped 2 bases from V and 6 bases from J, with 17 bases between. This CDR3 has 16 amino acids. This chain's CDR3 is CASSEGRFWVRNEQFF. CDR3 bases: TGTGCCAGCAGTGAAGGCAGGTTTTGGGTACGCAATGAGCAGTTCTTC.

CDR3 nucleotide sequence: TGTGCCAGCAGCCCCACAGGGGAACTCAATGAAAAACTGTTTTTT. The encoded protein is CASSPTGELNEKLFF. The chain couples TRBV5-4 to TRBJ1-4; 7 bases align to TRBD1. The CDR3 is 15 amino acids. After removal of 4 bases from V and 5 bases from J, the junction contained 8 bases not matched to a gene. Germline V CDR1 and CDR2: SGHNT, YYREEE (reference sequence).

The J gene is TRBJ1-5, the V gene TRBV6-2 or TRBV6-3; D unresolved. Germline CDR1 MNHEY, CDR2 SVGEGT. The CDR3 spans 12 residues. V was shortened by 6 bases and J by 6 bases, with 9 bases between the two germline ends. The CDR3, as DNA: TGTGCCAGCAGCTCCGTCGCTCAGCCCCAGCATTTT. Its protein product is CASSSVAQPQHF.